The clone carrying this T cell receptor (beta chain) was seen more than once but under ten times. Here immunoSEQ multiplex PCR was the method, and the copy in TCRdb shows in-frame clones only, minus some. In the table there are about 350,000 clones, less than 90% of which are singletons. The data derive from a study of blood T cell repertoires in COVID-19. Study information: Nucleic acid was either cDNA or gDNA, and it came from T cells, B-cell-depleted T cells, or PBMCs.

Germline V gene sequence: CDR1 SNHLY, CDR2 FYNNEI. V lost 4 bases, J lost 8 bases, and 6 bases stayed unmatched. The CDR3 sequence is 13 residues long. Participants were aged about 18 to 90 years, lived in 24 US areas, and enrolled virtually. Source material: PBMCs or T cells enriched from blood (not recorded which). The TCR originated in a woman aged 25-40 years who had recovered from COVID-19. The chain has TRBV2 and TRBJ1-1, with 8 positions matching TRBD1. CDR3 in amino acids: CASSGDRGDEAFF. The CDR3 nucleotides read TGTGCCAGCAGTGGCGACAGGGGAGACGAAGCTTTCTTT.